The 13 T cell receptor beta chains below come from one sample, sequenced in a study of blood T cell repertoires in COVID-19. Sequenced by immunoSEQ multiplex PCR; TCRdb stores in-frame clones only, minus some. The table lists 120,000 or so clones, roughly 69% of them singletons. Sequenced material: peripheral blood. Receptor source: a woman between 70 and 85 years old with acute or convalescent COVID-19.

The rearrangement uses TRBV10-2 and TRBJ2-2; D might be TRBD2 (6 bases). Germline CDR1 WSHSY, CDR2 SAAADI. This CDR3 spans 13 amino acids. V was trimmed by 2 bases and J by 7 bases, leaving 8 bases between them. CDR3: CASSERRGGELFF. In DNA form, the CDR3 reads TGCGCCAGCAGTGAGCGGCGGGGCGGGGAGCTGTTTTTT.

The chain recombines TRBV27 with TRBJ2-3, with TRBD2 identical over 11 bases. Germline V gene sequence: CDR1 MNHEY, CDR2 SMNVEV (reference sequence). V gave up 5 bases and J gave up 2 bases; unmatched junction bases: 12. The CDR3 runs to 18 residues. The CDR3 loop reads CASSALKLAGVSTDTQYF. For the CDR3, the DNA is TGTGCCAGCAGTGCCCTCAAACTAGCGGGAGTTTCCACAGATACGCAGTATTTT.

This clone was seen once. The gene calls are TRBV28 and TRBJ1-5; 7 bases align to TRBD1. V dropped 2 bases and J dropped 2; count of bases not matched to a gene: 6. The CDR3 sequence is 16 residues long. Germline values: CDR1 MDHEN, CDR2 SYDVKM. The CDR3: CASSLNIGQGNQPQHF. CDR3 coding DNA: TGTGCCAGCAGTTTAAATATTGGACAGGGCAATCAGCCCCAGCATTTT.

This chain joins TRBV11-2 and TRBJ2-7; no firm D call. V lost 6 bases to trimming and J lost 5 bases, with 11 bases between them. The length of the CDR3 is 12 residues. Germline V gene lookup returns CDR1 SGHAT and CDR2 FQNNGV. DNA for the CDR3: TGTGCCAGCAGTTCTAAACCCCACGAGCAGTACTTC. Its translation: CASSSKPHEQYF. Drawing the rest from reference TRBV11-2 and TRBJ2-7, the complete variable domain is EAGVAQSPRYKIIEKRQSVAFWCNPISGHATLYWYQQILGQGPKLLIQFQNNGVVDDSQLPKDRFSAERLKGVDSTLKIQPAKLEDSAVYLCASSSKPHEQYFGPGTRLTVT.

The J gene is TRBJ1-1, the V gene TRBV27, with 9 bases lining up with TRBD1. This CDR3 comprises 16 residues. J gave up 0 bases and V 4 bases, and 6 bases lay outside the gene matches. Germline CDR1 reads MNHEY; CDR2 reads SMNVEV (reference sequence). DNA of the CDR3: TGTGCCAGCAGTTCTACCGGGACAGGGATGAACACTGAAGCTTTCTTT. Translating gives CASSSTGTGMNTEAFF.

This clone was seen a few times. Here the CDR3 reads CASSVGLNQPQHF. The CDR3, as DNA: TGCGCCAGCAGTGTGGGACTTAATCAGCCCCAGCATTTT. The chain carries TRBV10-1 and TRBJ1-5, with D tentatively TRBD1 (5 bases). This CDR3 is built from 13 residues. Trimming took 4 bases from V and 4 from J, leaving 8 bases between them. Germline values: CDR1 WNHNN, CDR2 SYGVQD (reference sequence).

CDR3: CASSLAGAIYNEQFF. CDR3 DNA: TGTGCCAGCAGTTTAGCGGGAGCGATCTACAATGAGCAGTTCTTC. V usage is TRBV9 and J usage is TRBJ2-1; 9 bases fit TRBD2. Per the germline V gene, CDR1 is SGDLS and CDR2 is YYNGEE. This CDR3 has 15 residues. V lost 5 bases, J lost 3 bases, and 6 bases stayed unmatched.

This clone turned up a few times. The chain is built from TRBV5-6 and TRBJ1-1; weak D call: TRBD1 (6 bases). Trimming removed 5 bases at V and 5 bases at J, with 10 bases between. CDR3 length equals 12 residues. The germline V gene has CDR1 SGHDT and CDR2 YYEEEE. The CDR3 is CASRKGGTEAFF. CDR3 sequence (DNA): TGTGCCAGCAGAAAGGGGGGGACTGAAGCTTTCTTT.

This clone was detected a few times. This chain connects TRBV4-3 to TRBJ1-1; weak D call: TRBD1 (6 bases). Germline values: CDR1 LGHNA, CDR2 YSLEER. Trimming stripped 0 bases from V and 3 bases from J, with 11 bases between. This CDR3 is built from 15 residues. CDR3 DNA: TGCGCCAGCAGCCAAGAATCCAGGGGCCACACTGAAGCTTTCTTT. The encoded protein is CASSQESRGHTEAFF.

This clone showed up just a few times. The chain carries TRBV7-2 and TRBJ1-2; D gene uncertain. This CDR3 has 14 residues. Germline-derived CDR1 and CDR2 are SGHTA and FQGNSA. Trimming took 2 bases from V and 4 from J, leaving 11 bases between them. For the CDR3, the DNA is TGTGCCAGCAGCTTACCAACTATTGGCTATGGCTACACCTTC. It is translated as CASSLPTIGYGYTF.

Only one count was recorded for this clone. The V call is TRBV6-2 or TRBV6-3, the J call TRBJ2-3, with no clear D. Germline assignment: CDR1 MNHEY and CDR2 SVGEGT. V lost 2 bases and J 2 bases, leaving 2 bases between the germline ends. The length of the CDR3 is 12 residues. CDR3 sequence: CASSYHTDTQYF. CDR3 nucleotides: TGTGCCAGCAGTTACCACACAGATACGCAGTATTTT.

This clone was observed a few times. The chain combines TRBV6-2 or TRBV6-3 with TRBJ1-5, with D perhaps matching TRBD1 (5 bases). V was cut by 5 bases and J by 8 bases, with 10 bases left in between. Germline V CDR1 and CDR2: MNHEY, SVGEGT. The CDR3 is 12 amino acids. CDR3 sequence (DNA): TGTGCCAGCAGTCCGGGGGGGGAGCCCCAGCATTTT. Its translation: CASSPGGEPQHF.

The V gene is TRBV5-6, the J gene TRBJ2-3; D possibly corresponds to TRBD2 (5 bases). Trimming removed 1 base from V and 5 bases from J, with 11 bases in between. Germline loops: CDR1 SGHDT, CDR2 YYEEEE. The CDR3 is 14 amino acids. CDR3: CASSLILEVDTQYF. The CDR3 coding sequence is TGTGCCAGCAGCTTGATACTAGAGGTAGATACGCAGTATTTT.